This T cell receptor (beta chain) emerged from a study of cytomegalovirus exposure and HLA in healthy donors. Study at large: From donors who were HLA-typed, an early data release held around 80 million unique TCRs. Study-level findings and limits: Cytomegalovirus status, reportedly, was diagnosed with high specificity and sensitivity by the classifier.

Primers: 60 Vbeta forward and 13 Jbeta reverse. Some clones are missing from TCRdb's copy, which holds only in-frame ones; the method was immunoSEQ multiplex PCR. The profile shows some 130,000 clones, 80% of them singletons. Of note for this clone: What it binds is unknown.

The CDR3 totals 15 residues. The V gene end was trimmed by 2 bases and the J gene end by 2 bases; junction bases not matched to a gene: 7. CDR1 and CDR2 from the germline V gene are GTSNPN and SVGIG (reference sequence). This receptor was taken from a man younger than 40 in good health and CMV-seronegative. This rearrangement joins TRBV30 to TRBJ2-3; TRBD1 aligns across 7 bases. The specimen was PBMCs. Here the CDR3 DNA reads TGTGCCTGGAGTACGGGACAGCGACTCACAGATACGCAGTATTTT. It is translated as CAWSTGQRLTDTQYF.